This T cell receptor (beta chain) was identified during a study of glioma-infiltrating T cells after dendritic cell vaccination (dated by TCRdb to 2016 to 2018). Looking at the study overall: Of the approximately 15 glioblastoma patients in the cohort, all drawn from Phase I and II dendritic cell vaccination trials, 9 were newly diagnosed and 6 had recurrent disease. Between the early 2000s and the early 2010s, the patients were given dendritic cell vaccination pulsed with autologous tumor lysate. To make the vaccine, monocyte-derived dendritic cells were cultured for six to eight days with IL-4 and GM-CSF and then pulsed overnight with autologous tumor lysate. Each patient was given three intradermal dendritic cell vaccine injections, spaced two weeks apart, in the arm below the axilla. In glioblastoma patients vaccinated with dendritic cells, deep sequencing of TCR beta CDR3 regions served to measure the amount of tumor-infiltrating lymphocytes and to compare repertoires between tumor and blood. Survival after dendritic cell vaccination was correlated with TCR sequencing metrics, such as TIL content and the overlap between tumor and blood repertoires.

Regarding this clone: Its antigen is currently not known. Base qualities were left out, and no much larger clone turns up one base away.

The V and J ends are trimmed by 4 bases and 8 bases, leaving 9 bases between them. Taken from cysteine to phenylalanine, the CDR3 has 12 residues. The entry retains the CDR3 DNA only, 36 bases that are in frame from base 1. Looking up the germline V gene yields CDR1 SGHTA and CDR2 FQGNSA. The immunoSEQ assay amplified TCRB CDR3 regions from 1.5 to 2.5 micrograms of genomic DNA, or from all available DNA when less than that amount was available. The multiplex PCR relied on 60 forward primers for TCR V beta segments and 13 reverse primers for J beta segments. Synthetic control templates were spiked into each sample at limiting dilution to estimate reads per starting template. The Illumina HiSeq System generated sequencing reads of 87 bp. In the source study's methods: To remove PCR and sequencing errors, closely related sequences were merged with a nearest neighbor algorithm. TCR overlap was measured as the percentage of unique tumor TCR beta sequences that were also present in the peripheral blood of the same patient. This immuneACCESS table, as held by TCRdb, lists in-frame sequences with V and J called but not all clones. Of the missing ones, under half trace to an unresolved V gene in checked studies; the others have no known cause. The V and J calls and clone size were taken over from that table, and D and trimming were inferred from the DNA. The sample contains some 99,000 clones, 65% to 85% of them found a single time. 5.4% of the sample is taken by the ten largest.

General study outcomes and caveats: After dendritic cell vaccination, a higher estimated pretreatment TIL content predicted longer time to progression and longer overall survival. The TCR overlap response model with three groups was called speculative and said to need prospective validation. TCR clonality showed no direct relationship with survival, which suggests that a diverse polyclonal response may be important. The cohort was small and heterogeneous, few patients had complete blood and tumor sets, and even fewer had initial-recurrent tumor pairs.

In light of the paper, this sample's time point label describes: after dendritic cell vaccination, including at tumor progression/relapse. To be selected, patients needed enough residual fresh-frozen tumor tissue and more than two years of available survival data. None of the glioblastoma patients carried an isocitrate dehydrogenase mutation, although molecular status otherwise varied. PBMC were collected before vaccination, two weeks after the third vaccination, and at tumor progression if tumor progression occurred. The Qiagen DNeasy Blood extraction Kit was used for extraction of genomic DNA. This sequence originates from a human donor with glioblastoma. The chain employs TRBV7-2 and TRBJ1-5; TRBD1 is perhaps the D gene, given 6 matching bases. The sequencing used blood, collected after dendritic cell vaccination. The CDR3 loop reads CASSSPGEPQHF. Read as DNA, the sequence is TGTGCCAGCAGCTCTCCAGGGGAGCCCCAGCATTTT.